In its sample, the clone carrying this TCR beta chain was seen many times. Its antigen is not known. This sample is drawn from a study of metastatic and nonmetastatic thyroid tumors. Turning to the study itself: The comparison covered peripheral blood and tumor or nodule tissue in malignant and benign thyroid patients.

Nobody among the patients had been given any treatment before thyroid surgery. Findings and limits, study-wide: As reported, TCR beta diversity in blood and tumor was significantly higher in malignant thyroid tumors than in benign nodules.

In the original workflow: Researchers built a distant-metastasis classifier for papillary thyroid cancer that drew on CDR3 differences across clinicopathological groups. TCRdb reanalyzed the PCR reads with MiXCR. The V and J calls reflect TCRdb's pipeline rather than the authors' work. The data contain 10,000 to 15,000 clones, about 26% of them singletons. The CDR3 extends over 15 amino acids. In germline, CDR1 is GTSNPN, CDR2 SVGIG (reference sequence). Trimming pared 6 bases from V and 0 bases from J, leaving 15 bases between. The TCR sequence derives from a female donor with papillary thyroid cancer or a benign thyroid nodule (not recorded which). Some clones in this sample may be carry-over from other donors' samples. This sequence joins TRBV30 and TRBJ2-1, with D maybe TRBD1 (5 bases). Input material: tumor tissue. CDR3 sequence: CACPTDSSSYNEQFF. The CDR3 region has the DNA TGTGCCTGTCCAACCGACAGTAGCTCCTACAATGAGCAGTTCTTC.